This T cell receptor beta chain emerged from a study of shared clonotypes between healthy human individuals. Only in-frame clones appear in the TCRdb table, and some are missing; sequencing was by immunoSEQ multiplex PCR. The sample yields roughly 650,000 clones, 90% to 97% seen once. Overall study findings and caveats: The authors expected sequencing depth to affect clonotype sharing among donors.

As defined, naive CD8 cells were CD45RO-negative and positively selected for CCR7, with terminally differentiated effector memory CD45RA+ cells excluded. In regard to this clone: As yet, its antigen is unknown.

The receptor was isolated from a woman aged 25-40 years in good health. Sequenced input: naive CD8+ T cells sorted from blood.

Here the CDR3 reads CASSERPGDPSYEQYF. Here the CDR3 DNA reads TGCGCCAGCAGTGAAAGACCAGGGGACCCCTCCTACGAGCAGTACTTC. This sequence joins TRBV10-1 and TRBJ2-7; D possibly corresponds to TRBD1 (6 bases). Per germline, CDR1 WNHNN and CDR2 SYGVQD (reference sequence). The length of the CDR3 is 16 residues. V was cut by 3 bases and J by 0 bases, with 15 bases left in between.